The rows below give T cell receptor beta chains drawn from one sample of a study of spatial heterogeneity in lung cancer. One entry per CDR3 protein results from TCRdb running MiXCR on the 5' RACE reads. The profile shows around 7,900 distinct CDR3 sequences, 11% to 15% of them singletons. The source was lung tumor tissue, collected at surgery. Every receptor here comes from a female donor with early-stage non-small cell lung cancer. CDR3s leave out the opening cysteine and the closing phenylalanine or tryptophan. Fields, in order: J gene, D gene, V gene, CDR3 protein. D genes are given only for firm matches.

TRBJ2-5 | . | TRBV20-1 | SARTGETQY
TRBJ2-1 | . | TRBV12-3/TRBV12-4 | ASRKRGSLFYNEQF
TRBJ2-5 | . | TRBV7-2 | ASSYRGLETQY
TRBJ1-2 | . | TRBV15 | ATSRGQDRNYGYT
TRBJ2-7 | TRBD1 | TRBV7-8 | ASSLVQGATGRNEQY
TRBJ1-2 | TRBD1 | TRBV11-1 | ASSADRDGYT
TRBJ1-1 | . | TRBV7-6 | ASSQQMNTEAF
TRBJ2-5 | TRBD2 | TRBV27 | ASSSPGLAGGRRETQY
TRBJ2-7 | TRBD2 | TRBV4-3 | ASSQERSLAGFSYEQY
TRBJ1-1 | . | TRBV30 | ACRNRRAEAF
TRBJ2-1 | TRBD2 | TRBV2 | ASSGPPGLAGGDEQF
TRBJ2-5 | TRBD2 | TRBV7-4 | ASSPLGRGETQY
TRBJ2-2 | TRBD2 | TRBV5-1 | ASSFTLLAGGQSTGELF
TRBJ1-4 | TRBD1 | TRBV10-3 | AIKGQPNEKLF
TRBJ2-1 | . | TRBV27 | ASSPLAGPRTSEQF
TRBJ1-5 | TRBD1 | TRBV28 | ASSLTGQGNQPQH
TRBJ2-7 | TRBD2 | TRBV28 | ASSPYWKRGTYEQY
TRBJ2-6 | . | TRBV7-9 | ASSSRASRAGANVLT
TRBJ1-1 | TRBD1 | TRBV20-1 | SAIGQGLGFGAF
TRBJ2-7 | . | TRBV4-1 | ASSQEPRGNWEQY
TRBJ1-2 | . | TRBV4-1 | ASSQDSRWNYGYT
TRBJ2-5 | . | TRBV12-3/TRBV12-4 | ASSFRRAQETQY
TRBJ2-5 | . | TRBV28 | ASSLGVKETQY
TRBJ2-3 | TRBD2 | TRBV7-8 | ASSWTSGSLTDTQY
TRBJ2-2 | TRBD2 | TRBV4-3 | ASSQEGRLAGPWGGELF
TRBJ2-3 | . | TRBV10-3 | ASRDLFPTDTQY
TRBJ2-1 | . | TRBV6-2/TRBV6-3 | ASSYGGEQF
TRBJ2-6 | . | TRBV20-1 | SASGRFSGANVLT
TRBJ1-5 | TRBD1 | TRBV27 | ASSLSGTGGYQPQH
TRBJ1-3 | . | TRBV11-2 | ASRSLSAGGNTIY
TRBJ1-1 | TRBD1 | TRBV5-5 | ASSFHRTGGIAEAF
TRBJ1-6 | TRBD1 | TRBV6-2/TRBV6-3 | ASSYSQGANSPLH
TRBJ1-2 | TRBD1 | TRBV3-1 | ASSLMDRTGYGYT
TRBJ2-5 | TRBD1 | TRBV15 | ATSSLDREETQY
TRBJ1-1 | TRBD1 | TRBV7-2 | ASSLRRGRRNEAF
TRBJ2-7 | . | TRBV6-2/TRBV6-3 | ASSYPSFGQY
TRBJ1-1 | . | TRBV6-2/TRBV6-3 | ASRSQGFTEAF
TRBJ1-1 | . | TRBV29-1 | SVVKQNTEAF
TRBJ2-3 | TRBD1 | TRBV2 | ASSYQWDSSTDTQY
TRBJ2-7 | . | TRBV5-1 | ASSPSGHSGLLARAGEQY
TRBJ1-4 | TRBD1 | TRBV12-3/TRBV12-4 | ASSGGTGSRVGKLF
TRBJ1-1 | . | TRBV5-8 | ASSLSGVRVPWSEAF
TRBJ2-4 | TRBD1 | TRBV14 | ASSPGTGKSKNIQY
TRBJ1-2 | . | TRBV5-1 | ASSVSFDRQPDYGYT
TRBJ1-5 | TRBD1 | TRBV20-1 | SARGGPHRGWNQPQH
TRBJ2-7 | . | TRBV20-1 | SAIRPRGSYEQY
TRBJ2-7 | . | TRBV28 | ASSPGQPYEQY
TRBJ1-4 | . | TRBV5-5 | ASSLREEKLF
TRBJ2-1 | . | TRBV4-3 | ASSHNWQLSYNEQF
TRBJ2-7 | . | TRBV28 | ASSPPRQNTGQY
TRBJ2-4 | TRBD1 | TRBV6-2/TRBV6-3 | ASSSSPDRRY
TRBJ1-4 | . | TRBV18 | ASSPSGQIKLF